Following are 23 T cell receptor beta chains from one sample sequenced in a study of control samples from healthy donors and cancer patients. Here immunoSEQ multiplex PCR was the method, and the copy in TCRdb shows in-frame clones only, minus some. The table lists about 180,000 clones, roughly 92% of them singletons. Material: blood. Receptors originate from a man aged 30-40 years in good health.

This rearrangement joins TRBV9 to TRBJ1-1; TRBD1 aligns across 7 bases. The trim removed 3 bases at V and 1 base at J, leaving 3 bases unmatched. Per germline, CDR1 SGDLS and CDR2 YYNGEE. The CDR3 spans 14 residues. The CDR3 loop is CASSATGANTEAFF. In nucleotides, the CDR3 is TGTGCCAGCAGCGCCACAGGGGCGAACACTGAAGCTTTCTTT.

The rearrangement uses TRBV5-5 and TRBJ2-7; TRBD2 matches 9 bases. The germline V gene encodes CDR1 SGHKS and CDR2 YYEKEE (reference sequence). Trimming took 3 bases from V and 2 from J; bases not matched to a gene: 6. CDR3 length: 15 residues. CDR3 nucleotides: TGTGCCAGCAGCTACACTAGCGGGTCTACCTACGAGCAGTACTTC. This sequence encodes CASSYTSGSTYEQYF.

The chain links TRBV5-1 to TRBJ1-1; no definite D call. The germline CDR1 and CDR2 sequences are SGHRS and YFSETQ. The V gene lost 0 bases and the J gene lost 5 bases, with 8 bases spanning the gap. There are 13 residues in the CDR3. The CDR3 sequence: CASSLERRTEAFF. CDR3 DNA: TGCGCCAGCAGCTTGGAGAGGAGGACTGAAGCTTTCTTT.

A single count supports this clone. The V gene is TRBV5-1, the J gene TRBJ2-7; possibly TRBD2 for D (7 bases). The V and J ends lost 7 bases and 2 bases respectively, with 19 bases between them. The germline CDR1 and CDR2 sequences are SGHRS and YFSETQ. The CDR3 is 15 amino acids. The CDR3 spells CASSGGSTLAYEQYF. The CDR3 bases are TGCGCCAGCTCGGGGGGCAGCACTCTTGCCTACGAGCAGTACTTC.

This clone appeared a few times. The chain carries TRBV28 and TRBJ1-4; a weak D match, TRBD1 (6 bases). This CDR3 is 15 amino acids long. The ends were cut back, 5 bases at V and 0 bases at J, with 10 bases in the middle. The germline V gene has CDR1 MDHEN and CDR2 SYDVKM. The DNA of the CDR3 is TGTGCCAGCAGTATGACAGGAGCAACTAATGAAAAACTGTTTTTT. Translated, it gives CASSMTGATNEKLFF.

The V call is TRBV4-3, the J call TRBJ1-5; the D gene is possibly TRBD1 (6 bases). Per the germline V gene, CDR1 is LGHNA and CDR2 is YSLEER. CDR3 length equals 15 residues. V was cut by 1 base and J by 1 base, with 8 bases left in between. CDR3 residues: CASSQAGASNQPQHF. CDR3 DNA: TGCGCCAGCAGCCAAGCAGGGGCGAGCAATCAGCCCCAGCATTTT.

The rearrangement links TRBV10-3 to TRBJ2-3, with D perhaps matching TRBD1 (5 bases). The ends were cut back, 3 bases at V and 4 bases at J, with 5 bases in the middle. The CDR3 is made up of 12 amino acids. CDR1 and CDR2 from the germline V gene are ENHRY and SYGVKD. CDR3 in amino acids: CAISDRADTQYF. The CDR3 region has the DNA TGTGCCATCAGTGACAGGGCAGATACGCAGTATTTT.

The chain recombines TRBV30 with TRBJ1-1; no firm D call. V dropped 0 bases and J dropped 11 bases, with 13 bases sitting between them. CDR1 and CDR2 (germline): GTSNPN, SVGIG (reference sequence). The CDR3 covers 12 residues. The CDR3 DNA follows: TGTGCCTGGAGTGTACGCCCGACCGCGGCTTTCTTT. Translating gives CAWSVRPTAAFF.

DNA for the CDR3: TGTGCCAGCAGTTTATATCGGACGGGATCCGGCCATGAGCAGTTCTTC. Translated: CASSLYRTGSGHEQFF. The chain links TRBV28 to TRBJ2-1; D is possibly TRBD2 (5 bases). V was pared by 1 base and J by 8 bases, with 18 bases between. The germline CDR1 and CDR2 sequences are MDHEN and SYDVKM. The CDR3 has 16 residues.

The gene calls are TRBV10-3 and TRBJ1-5, with D unclear. The CDR3 has 14 residues. From germline, CDR1 is ENHRY and CDR2 SYGVKD. Trimming stripped 2 bases from V and 3 bases from J, with 8 bases between. Here the CDR3 reads CAISEDGVNQPQHF. The CDR3 coding sequence is TGTGCCATCAGTGAGGACGGGGTCAATCAGCCCCAGCATTTT.

The V and J genes are TRBV10-3 and TRBJ1-3; 9 nucleotides agree with TRBD1. Germline V gives CDR1 ENHRY, CDR2 SYGVKD. The junction had 8 bases not matched to a gene; V was cut back by 9 bases and J by 2 bases. This CDR3 is 15 amino acids long. The CDR3: CAMGGQGKAGNTIYF. In DNA, the CDR3 is TGTGCCATGGGGGGACAGGGTAAGGCTGGAAACACCATATATTTT.

V and J are TRBV10-3 and TRBJ2-3; the match to TRBD2 covers 8 bases. Germline CDR1 ENHRY, CDR2 SYGVKD. The ends lost 8 bases at V and 3 bases at J; junction bases unmatched: 7. CDR3 length: 14 residues. The CDR3 coding sequence is TGTGCCATCGCCCGGGAGGGGAGTACAGATACGCAGTATTTT. It translates to CAIAREGSTDTQYF.

The chain links TRBV28 to TRBJ2-2; 7 nucleotides line up with TRBD1. Germline CDR1 and CDR2: MDHEN and SYDVKM. The CDR3 length is 15 residues. Trimming removed 7 bases from V and 9 bases from J; junction bases left unmatched: 14. CDR3 amino acids: CASTPEGAVIRELFF. The CDR3 DNA follows: TGTGCCAGCACCCCAGAGGGGGCCGTTATCAGGGAGCTGTTTTTT.

V and J are TRBV5-1 and TRBJ2-2, with 8 bases aligning to TRBD1. This CDR3 region has 15 residues. Germline V gene data show CDR1 as SGHRS and CDR2 as YFSETQ. The J segment lost 3 bases and the V segment lost 4 bases, leaving 5 bases of the junction unmatched. CDR3 protein: CASSVPTGDTGELFF. The CDR3 DNA sequence: TGCGCCAGCAGCGTCCCGACAGGGGACACCGGGGAGCTGTTTTTT.

The CDR3 DNA reads as TGTGCCAGCAGTCAACTAGCCGGGACAGTGAGAATTCGTAATGAAAAACTGTTTTTT. It codes for CASSQLAGTVRIRNEKLFF. The chain is built from TRBV27 and TRBJ1-4, with 7 bases lining up with TRBD1. The germline gives CDR1 MNHEY, CDR2 SMNVEV (reference sequence). V trimming: 5 bases; J trimming: 4 bases; junction bases outside the gene matches: 19. CDR3 length equals 19 residues. The whole variable domain, remainder taken from reference TRBV27 and TRBJ1-4, is EAQVTQNPRYLITVTGKKLTVTCSQNMNHEYMSWYRQDPGLGLRQIYYSMNVEVTDKGDVPEGYKVSRKEKRNFPLILESPSPNQTSLYFCASSQLAGTVRIRNEKLFFGSGTQLSVL.

The count of this clone is one. The junction shows a germline mismatch at one end, possibly a read error. The J gene is TRBJ1-1, the V gene TRBV28; D not certain. Per germline, CDR1 MDHEN and CDR2 SYDVKM. This CDR3 has 13 amino acids. CDR3 sequence reads: CAGSFTMNTEAFF. CDR3 in DNA: TGTGCCGGCAGCTTTACTATGAACACTGAAGCTTTCTTT. The complete variable domain, with remaining parts taken from reference TRBV28 and TRBJ1-1, reads DVKVTQSSRYLVKRTGEKVFLECVQDMDHENMFWYRQDPGLGLRLIYFSYDVKMKEKGDIPEGYSVSREKKERFSLILESASTNQTSMYLCAGSFTMNTEAFFGQGTRLTVV.

The chain carries TRBV5-1 and TRBJ2-5, with D unresolved. Per the germline V gene, CDR1 is SGHRS and CDR2 is YFSETQ. The CDR3 is 13 residues long. Trimming removed 3 bases from V and 5 bases from J, with 11 bases in between. In DNA, the CDR3 is TGCGCCAGCAGCTCGGGCCTGCGGGAGACCCAGTACTTC. Its translation: CASSSGLRETQYF. The full variable domain, completed using reference TRBV5-1 and TRBJ2-5, is KAGVTQTPRYLIKTRGQQVTLSCSPISGHRSVSWYQQTPGQGLQFLFEYFSETQRNKGNFPGRFSGRQFSNSRSEMNVSTLELGDSALYLCASSSGLRETQYFGPGTRLLVL.

This chain connects TRBV18 to TRBJ1-4; the D gene is possibly TRBD1 (6 bases). Germline assignment: CDR1 KGHSH and CDR2 LQKENI. The CDR3 is 14 residues long. V lost 6 bases and J lost 0, with 8 bases in between. The CDR3 here is CASSTGATNEKLFF. The CDR3 nucleotides are TGTGCCAGCTCGACAGGCGCAACTAATGAAAAACTGTTTTTT.

The chain combines TRBV19 with TRBJ2-3; 9 positions match TRBD2. V lost 6 bases to trimming and J lost 4 bases; unmatched junction nucleotides: 11. The CDR3 sequence is 16 residues long. Germline V gene sequence: CDR1 LNHDA, CDR2 SQIVND (reference sequence). In DNA form, the CDR3 reads TGTGCCAGTAGCGACGGGGGGCGGGGGGGCTCAGATACGCAGTATTTT. Amino acid sequence: CASSDGGRGGSDTQYF.

The chain carries TRBV28 and TRBJ2-6; perhaps TRBD1 as D (5 bases). Per germline, CDR1 MDHEN and CDR2 SYDVKM. Trimming stripped 6 bases from V and 0 bases from J, with 15 bases between. The CDR3 sequence is 17 residues long. CDR3 loop: CASRAYQGRSGANVLTF. CDR3 DNA: TGTGCCAGCAGAGCGTATCAGGGTCGCTCTGGGGCCAACGTCCTGACTTTC. Variable domain in full (rest from reference TRBV28 and TRBJ2-6): DVKVTQSSRYLVKRTGEKVFLECVQDMDHENMFWYRQDPGLGLRLIYFSYDVKMKEKGDIPEGYSVSREKKERFSLILESASTNQTSMYLCASRAYQGRSGANVLTFGAGSRLTVL.

This chain's CDR3 is CASSFSGAYNEQFF. DNA for the CDR3: TGTGCCAGTAGTTTCAGCGGGGCCTACAATGAGCAGTTCTTC. V usage is TRBV19 and J usage is TRBJ2-1, with 7 bases fitting TRBD2. The J segment lost 2 bases and the V segment lost 5 bases, leaving 3 bases of the junction unmatched. The V gene's germline CDR1 is LNHDA and CDR2 SQIVND (reference sequence). CDR3 length: 14 amino acids.

The J gene is TRBJ2-3, the V gene TRBV10-2; 10 bases are shared with TRBD2. After removal of 8 bases from V and 5 bases from J, the junction contained 16 bases not matched to a gene. The CDR3 runs to 17 residues. Looked up from germline, CDR1 is WSHSY and CDR2 is SAAADI. The CDR3 DNA reads as TGCGCCAGCCGCACCCCGACTAGCGGGTTTAGAAGAGATACGCAGTATTTT. Its translation: CASRTPTSGFRRDTQYF.

The chain employs TRBV9 and TRBJ1-1; 9 bases line up with TRBD1. This CDR3 contains 18 residues. Trimming at V came to 0 bases and at J to 0 bases, leaving 9 bases not matched to a gene. Germline assignment: CDR1 SGDLS and CDR2 YYNGEE. In nucleotides, the CDR3 is TGTGCCAGCAGCGTAGGTGTCGGACAGGGGCGTTTGAACACTGAAGCTTTCTTT. As protein: CASSVGVGQGRLNTEAFF.